This T cell receptor beta chain was captured by sequencing in a study of T cell repertoires in cytomegalovirus infection. Study information: Used in the study were CMV epitopes, some recently identified and HLA-C-restricted, others well-studied and HLA-B-restricted. CMV infection plus the matching HLA type was flagged by public TCR beta signatures.

CDR1 and CDR2 (germline): SQVTM, ANQGSEA. This CDR3 has 17 residues. Each CDR3 protein gets one entry after TCRdb re-called the reads with MiXCR. The sample records around 570,000 distinct CDR3 sequences, 40% being singletons. Study-wide results and limits: HLA-C-restricted CMV-specific TCR beta clonotypes were dominant in the ex vivo response.

On this clonotype: What it binds is unknown.

The sequencing here drew on cultured PBMCs, taken from culture after CMV antigen stimulation. The chain carries TRBV29-1 and TRBJ1-1; D possibly corresponds to TRBD1 (6 bases). The source is a human donor in good health (CMV status not recorded). Some clones in this sample may be carry-over from other donors' samples. CDR3 nucleotide sequence: TGCAGTGCAGAAAACCTACAGGGACGAGGGAGTAGCACTGAAGCTTTCTTT. Protein product: CSAENLQGRGSSTEAFF.